These 13 T cell receptor beta chains came from one sample sequenced in a study of CD8 T cells in ankylosing spondylitis. TCRdb re-analysed the 5' RACE reads in MiXCR, keeping a single row per CDR3 protein. The table shows around 100,000 distinct CDR3 sequences, with approximately 25% occurring only once. The specimen sequenced was synovial fluid, either unsorted or a sorted T cell fraction (not recorded which). These receptors were obtained from a male donor with ankylosing spondylitis.

This clonotype has only a few counts. V usage is TRBV5-5 and J usage is TRBJ2-1, with 11 bases fitting TRBD1. There are 14 residues in the CDR3. The V gene's germline CDR1 is SGHKS and CDR2 YYEKEE (reference sequence). The J segment lost 9 bases and the V segment lost 3 bases, leaving 5 bases of the junction unmatched. CDR3 in amino acids: CASSSRDRGSEQFF. CDR3 nucleotide sequence: TGTGCCAGCAGCTCTCGGGACAGGGGGTCTGAGCAGTTCTTC.

This clonotype was observed a single time. The chain carries TRBV3-1 and TRBJ1-1, with D tentatively TRBD1 (5 bases). Germline V lookup: CDR1 LGHDT, CDR2 YNNKEL (reference sequence). V lost 5 bases, J lost 2 bases, and 12 bases lay in between. The CDR3 is 14 residues long. The CDR3 spells CASSFGGRNTEAFF. The CDR3 region has the DNA TGTGCCAGCAGCTTTGGGGGGAGAAACACTGAAGCTTTCTTT.

The J gene is TRBJ1-3, the V gene TRBV12-3 or TRBV12-4; possible D gene TRBD1, 5 bases. The length of the CDR3 is 15 residues. Trimming cost V 5 bases and J 4 bases, with 15 bases left between them. The CDR3 sequence: CASSLRDPTGNTIYF. For the CDR3, the DNA is TGTGCCAGCAGTCTCCGGGACCCAACGGGAAACACCATATATTTT.

This clonotype has ten or more counts. The V and J genes are TRBV29-1 and TRBJ2-1; the D is unclear. Trimming cost V 3 bases and J 1 base, with 13 bases left between them. There are 15 residues in the CDR3. CDR1 SQVTM and CDR2 ANQGSEA come from the germline V gene. As DNA, the CDR3 is TGCAGCGTTGACGCGTCGATCAAATCCTACAATGAGCAGTTCTTC. Amino acid sequence: CSVDASIKSYNEQFF.

This clonotype was counted between two and nine times. V and J are TRBV5-1 and TRBJ2-5, with 13 bases that match TRBD2. The CDR3 consists of 17 residues. Trimming removed 4 bases from V and 2 bases from J; junction bases left unmatched: 8. The germline CDR1 and CDR2 sequences are SGHRS and YFSETQ. The CDR3 coding sequence is TGCGCCAGCAGCCCGTCCGGGACTAGCGGGAATCAAGAGACCCAGTACTTC. Translation gives CASSPSGTSGNQETQYF.

This clonotype has just a few counts. The chain carries TRBV10-2 and TRBJ2-1, with no clear D. The ends were cut back, 4 bases at V and 9 bases at J, with 7 bases in the middle. Germline assignment: CDR1 WSHSY and CDR2 SAAADI. The CDR3 consists of 11 residues. The CDR3 spells CASSAFIEQFF. CDR3 nucleotide sequence: TGCGCCAGCAGTGCGTTTATTGAGCAGTTCTTC.

J is TRBJ2-7 and V is TRBV6-2 or TRBV6-3; 9 bases fit TRBD2. Trimming took 0 bases from V and 3 from J; bases not matched to a gene: 3. Germline V gene lookup returns CDR1 MNHEY and CDR2 SVGEGT. There are 15 residues in the CDR3. This CDR3 reads CASSYSTSGVYEQYF. CDR3 coding DNA: TGTGCCAGCAGTTACTCGACTAGCGGCGTCTACGAGCAGTACTTC.

The gene calls are TRBV5-6 and TRBJ2-5, with 9 bases lining up with TRBD1. The CDR3 runs to 16 residues. Germline V gene sequence: CDR1 SGHDT, CDR2 YYEEEE. V lost 4 bases, J lost 3 bases, and 10 bases stayed unmatched. CDR3 sequence (DNA): TGTGCCAGCAGCCCGGGACAGGGAATTGGTGAAGAGACCCAGTACTTC. Protein: CASSPGQGIGEETQYF.

This chain uses TRBV27 with TRBJ1-6; the match to TRBD1 covers 7 bases. V dropped 1 base and J dropped 7; count of bases not matched to a gene: 7. There are 16 residues in the CDR3. Germline CDR1 is MNHEY and CDR2 is SMNVEV (reference sequence). CDR3 DNA sequence: TGTGCCAGCAGTTTATGGGGAGGGACAGAGAATTCACCCCTCCACTTT. Protein sequence: CASSLWGGTENSPLHF.

V is TRBV15 and J is TRBJ2-7; D is unclear. The germline V gene has CDR1 LNHNV and CDR2 YYDKDF (reference sequence). This CDR3 comprises 12 residues. The germline V and J ends were trimmed by 4 bases and 7 bases, with 11 bases remaining between them. CDR3 in amino acids: CATSNRVGEQYF. The CDR3 nucleotides read TGTGCCACCAGCAACCGAGTAGGGGAGCAGTACTTC.

This chain connects TRBV14 to TRBJ2-1, with 9 nucleotides matching TRBD2. This CDR3 has 15 amino acids. V gave up 2 bases and J gave up 10 bases; unmatched junction bases: 9. Looked up from germline, CDR1 is SGHDN and CDR2 is FVKESK. The CDR3 loop is CASSQRGLAYVEQFF. The CDR3 DNA reads TGTGCCAGCAGCCAAAGGGGACTAGCCTACGTCGAGCAGTTCTTC.

This chain joins TRBV24-1 and TRBJ2-3; D is undetermined. CDR3 length: 15 residues. CDR1 and CDR2 (germline): KGHDR, SFDVKD. V lost 2 bases to trimming and J lost 2 bases, with 10 bases between them. Here the CDR3 reads CATSDSSMPTDTQYF. DNA of the CDR3: TGTGCCACCAGTGATTCGAGTATGCCCACAGATACGCAGTATTTT.

The chain employs TRBV27 and TRBJ2-7; either TRBD1 or TRBD2 may supply D (5 bases each). CDR1 and CDR2 (germline): MNHEY, SMNVEV (reference sequence). The CDR3 sequence is 15 residues long. V was clipped by 5 bases and J by 4 bases, with 18 bases between them. CDR3 residues: CASSPPPGTKYEQYF. In DNA, the CDR3 is TGTGCCAGCAGTCCACCCCCCGGGACCAAATACGAGCAGTACTTC.